This TCR beta chain was recovered during a study of cytotoxic CD8 clonotypes in ibrutinib-treated CLL. Background on the study: IGHV unmutated about 17; relapsed/refractory 10 to 11; treatment-naive approximately 15. Whole-study findings and limits: There were differences in sampling times between sustained-remission and progressing patients. Clonality went up at ibrutinib response and then declined back toward baseline at progression.

Note on this clone: Its antigen remains unknown. At one of its ends the junction is not consistent with the germline gene, which may arise from a read error.

CDR1 SGHAT and CDR2 FQNNGV come from the germline V gene. There are 15 residues in the CDR3. The protocol was immunoSEQ multiplex PCR, while the TCRdb copy is restricted to in-frame clones and leaves out a portion. Of 150,000 to 250,000 clones in the sample, over 60% are singletons; the top ten hold under 15%. V usage is TRBV11-2 and J usage is TRBJ2-7; tentatively, D is TRBD1 or TRBD2 (6 bases each). The source was PBMCs, collected after 24 months of ibrutinib treatment. This receptor was identified in a human donor with chronic lymphocytic leukemia. The CDR3 sequence is CASSQEEGGLIEQYF. The CDR3 nucleotides are TGCGCCAGCAGCCAAGAAGAGGGGGGCTTAATCGAGCAGTACTTC.